Following are 28 T cell receptor beta chains from one sample sequenced in a study of Ad26.COV2.S vaccination and SARS-CoV-2 variants. Sequencing was performed with immunoSEQ multiplex PCR; in TCRdb, only in-frame clones are kept and a portion is missing. The sample yields 300,000 to 500,000 clones, around nine tenths seen once. Treatment described: around 19 received Ad26.COV2.S at low or high dose, single or two shots; roughly 5 received placebo; per-sample allocation not given. After the first vaccine or placebo injection, samples were drawn on day 63. Sequences were derived from peripheral blood, sampled in a trial of Ad26.COV2.S vaccine versus placebo. The receptors originated from a person between 18 and 65 years old who received the Ad26.COV2.S COVID-19 vaccine or a placebo.

This chain joins TRBV6-5 and TRBJ1-3, with D hard to call. The V end lost 2 bases, the J end lost 4 bases, and 9 bases lay between the germline ends. CDR3 length equals 14 residues. Germline CDR1 MNHEY, CDR2 SVGAGI. CDR3 sequence (DNA): TGTGCCAGCAGTTACGATAGGAGAGGAAACACCATATATTTT. Its protein product is CASSYDRRGNTIYF.

This chain joins TRBV10-1 and TRBJ1-2; unclear D gene. CDR3 length equals 13 residues. In germline, CDR1 is WNHNN, CDR2 SYGVQD (reference sequence). Trimming stripped 6 bases from V and 4 bases from J, with 12 bases between. DNA for the CDR3: TGCGCCAGCAGCGAAAGAACCCCCTATGGCTACACCTTC. Its translation is CASSERTPYGYTF.

The chain carries TRBV5-1 and TRBJ2-5; D is uncertain. Germline values: CDR1 SGHRS, CDR2 YFSETQ. V lost 2 bases, J lost 1 base, and 9 bases lay in between. This CDR3 is built from 14 residues. The CDR3 DNA is TGCGCCAGCAGCTTCGAAAAACTCCAAGAGACCCAGTACTTC. Protein: CASSFEKLQETQYF.

V is TRBV7-8 and J is TRBJ2-5, with 9 positions matching TRBD2. This CDR3 contains 17 residues. The V and J ends lost 6 bases and 2 bases, in that order; junction bases with no gene match: 13. The germline V gene encodes CDR1 SGHVS and CDR2 FQNEAQ. CDR3 region: CASSRVGGGAMQETQYF. The DNA for the CDR3 is TGTGCCAGCAGTCGGGTCGGCGGGGGGGCCATGCAAGAGACCCAGTACTTC.

The gene calls are TRBV6-6 and TRBJ1-1; D is uncertain. Germline assignment: CDR1 MNHNY and CDR2 SVGAGI (reference sequence). The CDR3 spans 16 residues. Between the trimmed V and J ends, which lost 5 bases and 8 bases, there was a span of 24 bases. CDR3 region: CASSLDPESGYPEAFF. The CDR3 DNA sequence: TGTGCCAGCAGTCTGGACCCCGAGAGCGGGTACCCAGAAGCTTTCTTT.

The rearrangement joins TRBV6-5 to TRBJ2-7; 9 bases are a match to TRBD1. V gave up 5 bases and J gave up 7 bases; unmatched junction bases: 6. The CDR3 extends over 13 amino acids. The germline CDR1 and CDR2 sequences are MNHEY and SVGAGI. The CDR3 protein is CASSRTGEQEQYF. DNA of the CDR3: TGTGCCAGCAGTCGGACAGGGGAGCAGGAGCAGTACTTC.

The chain employs TRBV6-1 and TRBJ1-1; a possible D gene is TRBD1 (5 bases). V lost 2 bases, J lost 5 bases, and 12 bases lay in between. Germline V lookup: CDR1 MNHNS, CDR2 SASEGT. The CDR3 is made up of 14 amino acids. Written as DNA, the CDR3 is TGTGCCAGCAGTGAATCGGGGGAGGGGACTGAAGCTTTCTTT. Translated: CASSESGEGTEAFF.

The V call is TRBV5-1, the J call TRBJ2-3; D remains ambiguous. CDR1 and CDR2 (germline): SGHRS, YFSETQ. V gave up 5 bases and J gave up 11 bases, with 24 bases separating them. This CDR3 has 15 residues. The CDR3, as DNA: TGCGCCAGCAGTTCGATAGGGTGGGGTTCGTGGGTGCAGTATTTT. Its translation: CASSSIGWGSWVQYF. The whole variable domain, filled in from reference TRBV5-1 and TRBJ2-3, reads KAGVTQTPRYLIKTRGQQVTLSCSPISGHRSVSWYQQTPGQGLQFLFEYFSETQRNKGNFPGRFSGRQFSNSRSEMNVSTLELGDSALYLCASSSIGWGSWVQYFGPGTRLTVL.

The J gene is TRBJ2-2, the V gene TRBV7-2, with D possibly being TRBD1 (5 bases). The CDR3 runs 15 residues. V was cut by 5 bases and J by 0 bases, with 10 bases left in between. Per the germline V gene, CDR1 is SGHTA and CDR2 is FQGNSA. The DNA of the CDR3 is TGTGCCAGCAGCCTACCGACAGCGAACACCGGGGAGCTGTTTTTT. This gives the protein CASSLPTANTGELFF. Full variable domain (missing parts from reference TRBV7-2 and TRBJ2-2): GAGVSQSPSNKVTEKGKDVELRCDPISGHTALYWYRQSLGQGLEFLIYFQGNSAPDKSGLPSDRFSAERTGGSVSTLTIQRTQQEDSAVYLCASSLPTANTGELFFGEGSRLTVL.

The V gene is TRBV10-3, the J gene TRBJ1-2; 8 nucleotides align to TRBD1. CDR1 ENHRY and CDR2 SYGVKD come from the germline V gene. There are 14 residues in the CDR3. Trimming at V came to 3 bases and at J to 8 bases, leaving 8 bases not matched to a gene. The CDR3 here is CAISDPGQGSGYTF. CDR3 DNA sequence: TGTGCCATCAGTGATCCAGGACAGGGCAGCGGCTACACCTTC.

This chain connects TRBV3-1 (or the pseudogene TRBV3-2) to TRBJ1-6; D ambiguous. This CDR3 spans 14 amino acids. The germline CDR1 and CDR2 sequences are LGHDT and YNNKEL (reference sequence). Trimming cost V 0 bases and J 13 bases, with 13 bases left between them. Written as DNA, the CDR3 is TGTGCCAGCAGCCAAGAGGGCCGTACGAGTCCCCTCCACTTT. Translation gives CASSQEGRTSPLHF.

This clone appeared a few times. The rearrangement uses TRBV5-5 and TRBJ1-4; 7 nucleotides line up with TRBD1. CDR1 is SGHKS, CDR2 YYEKEE, per germline (reference sequence). V was pared by 4 bases and J by 5 bases, with 17 bases of the junction left unmatched. This CDR3 is built from 18 residues. The DNA for the CDR3 is TGTGCCAGCAGCGCGAAGCAAACGACAGGGACGCACAATGAAAAACTGTTTTTT. Residues: CASSAKQTTGTHNEKLFF.

V gene TRBV15 combines with J gene TRBJ2-7; D is unresolved. This CDR3 contains 15 residues. The germline V gene has CDR1 LNHNV and CDR2 YYDKDF (reference sequence). V was clipped by 0 bases and J by 0 bases, with 9 bases between them. Written as DNA, the CDR3 is TGTGCCACCAGCAGAGATCAGTACAACTCCTACGAGCAGTACTTC. It codes for CATSRDQYNSYEQYF.

The J gene is TRBJ1-5, the V gene TRBV7-8; D not certain. The length of the CDR3 is 15 residues. Trimming removed 5 bases at V and 6 bases at J, with 17 bases between. Germline V CDR1 and CDR2: SGHVS, FQNEAQ. The CDR3 coding sequence is TGTGCCAGCAGCCCGGAGCGACGCCTATCTCAGCCCCAGCATTTT. Translation: CASSPERRLSQPQHF.

The sample holds one count of this clone. This chain uses TRBV4-3 with TRBJ1-2, with D hard to call. Deletions cut 0 bases from V and 3 bases from J, with 8 bases between. CDR1 is LGHNA, CDR2 YSLEER, per germline. The CDR3 runs to 14 residues. CDR3 region: CASSQDPRHYGYTF. The CDR3 coding sequence is TGCGCCAGCAGCCAAGATCCCAGGCACTATGGCTACACCTTC.

The rearrangement joins TRBV5-4 to TRBJ1-2; 8 nucleotides line up with TRBD1. CDR1 and CDR2 from the germline V gene are SGHNT and YYREEE (reference sequence). CDR3 size: 13 residues. V was pared by 4 bases and J by 8 bases, with 7 bases of the junction left unmatched. The CDR3 is CASSTDRVGGYTF. CDR3 nucleotides: TGTGCCAGCAGCACGGACAGGGTCGGGGGCTACACCTTC.

This clone was picked up one time. The rearrangement links TRBV4-3 to TRBJ2-1; D is perhaps TRBD1 or TRBD2 (5 bases each). Germline V lookup: CDR1 LGHNA, CDR2 YSLEER. The CDR3 totals 15 residues. The V end was cut by 4 bases, the J end by 8 bases, with 18 bases between. Here the CDR3 DNA reads TGCGCCAGCAGCCTAACCGGGACGGGGTCGGATGAGCAGTTCTTC. Its protein is CASSLTGTGSDEQFF.

This chain links TRBV20-1 with TRBJ2-1; 9 bases map to TRBD2. CDR1 and CDR2 (germline): DFQATT, SNEGSKA (reference sequence). With 6 bases clipped from V and 10 bases from J, the junction kept 4 bases outside the gene matches. The CDR3 runs to 11 residues. The CDR3 region is CSARTSGEQFF. DNA for the CDR3: TGCAGTGCACGCACTAGCGGGGAGCAGTTCTTC.

The chain employs TRBV7-9 and TRBJ1-5; no clear D. This CDR3 comprises 16 residues. The germline V and J ends were trimmed by 0 bases and 5 bases, with 14 bases remaining between them. Germline CDR1 reads SEHNR; CDR2 reads FQNEAQ (reference sequence). CDR3 region: CASSLATWGDDQPQHF. In DNA form, the CDR3 reads TGTGCCAGCAGCTTAGCTACGTGGGGTGACGATCAGCCCCAGCATTTT.

V and J are TRBV10-3 and TRBJ2-3; 7 bases agree with TRBD1. This CDR3 spans 12 amino acids. With 3 bases clipped from V and 6 bases from J, the junction kept 0 bases outside the gene matches. Germline CDR1 is ENHRY and CDR2 is SYGVKD. Here the CDR3 reads CAISEQGDTQYF. The CDR3, as DNA: TGTGCCATCAGTGAACAGGGGGATACGCAGTATTTT.

The chain has TRBV27 and TRBJ2-2, with 9 bases aligning to TRBD2. Per the germline V gene, CDR1 is MNHEY and CDR2 is SMNVEV (reference sequence). The V segment lost 3 bases and the J segment 5 bases; nucleotides outside the gene matches: 13. The CDR3 is made up of 18 amino acids. The CDR3 sequence: CASSFDRRSGGRTGELFF. DNA for the CDR3: TGTGCCAGCAGTTTTGATCGGAGGAGCGGGGGGAGAACCGGGGAGCTGTTTTTT.

This clone was found a few times. The V call is TRBV30, the J call TRBJ1-5; D is possibly TRBD1 (6 bases). The CDR3 is 15 residues long. Looked up from germline, CDR1 is GTSNPN and CDR2 is SVGIG (reference sequence). V lost 2 bases and J lost 2, with 13 bases in between. CDR3 sequence reads: CAWSLGGLGNQPQHF. The CDR3 nucleotides read TGTGCCTGGAGTCTTGGGGGCCTAGGCAATCAGCCCCAGCATTTT.

The chain combines TRBV11-2 with TRBJ2-3, with D perhaps TRBD1 (5 bases). Trimming shortened V by 6 bases and J by 3 bases, and 13 bases separated the two germline ends. Germline assignment: CDR1 SGHAT and CDR2 FQNNGV. The CDR3 runs 14 residues. This chain's CDR3 is CASSISPGTDTQYF. CDR3 DNA sequence: TGTGCCAGCAGTATTTCCCCAGGGACAGATACGCAGTATTTT.

This chain uses TRBV11-2 with TRBJ2-7; D could derive from TRBD1 or TRBD2 (5 bases each). The germline CDR1 and CDR2 sequences are SGHAT and FQNNGV. This CDR3 has 14 residues. V lost 5 bases to trimming and J lost 5 bases, with 16 bases between them. DNA of the CDR3: TGTGCCAGCAGCAACGTGAGGGGATCGAACGAGCAGTACTTC. Amino acids: CASSNVRGSNEQYF.

Comment on this clone: Other DNA sequences in this specimen translate into the identical CDR3. The chain has TRBV6-6 and TRBJ1-1, with 7 bases lining up with TRBD1. The ends lost 5 bases at V and 3 bases at J; junction bases unmatched: 3. The germline gives CDR1 MNHNY, CDR2 SVGAGI (reference sequence). The length of the CDR3 is 13 residues. This chain's CDR3 is CASSLDRDTEAFF. The CDR3 DNA reads as TGTGCCAGCAGTCTCGACAGGGACACTGAAGCTTTCTTT.

This chain uses TRBV28 with TRBJ2-7, with 8 positions matching TRBD2. This CDR3 has 15 residues. Germline CDR1 MDHEN, CDR2 SYDVKM. Trimming cost V 5 bases and J 5 bases; bases outside gene matches: 11. CDR3: CASSTPGLGTNEQYF. The CDR3 DNA sequence: TGTGCCAGCAGTACCCCGGGACTAGGTACCAACGAGCAGTACTTC.

The V and J genes are TRBV28 and TRBJ1-5, with a tentative D call TRBD1 (6 bases). V was shortened by 3 bases and J by 0 bases, with 12 bases between the two germline ends. This CDR3 contains 16 residues. Germline loops: CDR1 MDHEN, CDR2 SYDVKM. The chain's CDR3 is CASSFGGRDSNQPQHF. The DNA of the CDR3 is TGTGCCAGCAGTTTCGGGGGCAGGGATAGCAATCAGCCCCAGCATTTT.

The gene calls are TRBV3-1 (or the pseudogene TRBV3-2) and TRBJ2-7, with 9 bases matching TRBD2. The CDR3 has 16 amino acids. Trimming cost V 4 bases and J 0 bases; bases outside gene matches: 7. Germline V gene lookup returns CDR1 LGHDT and CDR2 YNNKEL (reference sequence). This CDR3 reads CASSRISGGASYEQYF. In DNA, the CDR3 is TGTGCCAGCAGCCGAATTAGCGGGGGTGCCTCCTACGAGCAGTACTTC.